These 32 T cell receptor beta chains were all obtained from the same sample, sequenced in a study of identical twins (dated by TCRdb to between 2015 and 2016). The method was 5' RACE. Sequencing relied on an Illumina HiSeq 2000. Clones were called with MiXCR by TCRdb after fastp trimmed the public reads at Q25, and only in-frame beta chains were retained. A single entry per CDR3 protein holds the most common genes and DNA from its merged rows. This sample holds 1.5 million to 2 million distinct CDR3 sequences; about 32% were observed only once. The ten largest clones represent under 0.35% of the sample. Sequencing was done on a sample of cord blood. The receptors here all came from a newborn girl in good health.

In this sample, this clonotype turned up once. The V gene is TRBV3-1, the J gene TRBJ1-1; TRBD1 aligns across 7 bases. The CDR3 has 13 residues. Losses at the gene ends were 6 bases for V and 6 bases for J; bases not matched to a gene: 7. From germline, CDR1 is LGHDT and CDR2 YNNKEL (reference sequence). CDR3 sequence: CASSMTGWAEAFF. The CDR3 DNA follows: TGTGCCAGCAGTATGACAGGGTGGGCTGAAGCTTTCTTT.

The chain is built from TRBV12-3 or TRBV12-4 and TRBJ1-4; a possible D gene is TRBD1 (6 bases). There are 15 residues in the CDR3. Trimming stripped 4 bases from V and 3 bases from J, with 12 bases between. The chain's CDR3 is CASSSDRSPNEKLFF. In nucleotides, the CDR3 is TGTGCCAGCAGTTCTGACAGGTCCCCTAATGAAAAACTGTTTTTT.

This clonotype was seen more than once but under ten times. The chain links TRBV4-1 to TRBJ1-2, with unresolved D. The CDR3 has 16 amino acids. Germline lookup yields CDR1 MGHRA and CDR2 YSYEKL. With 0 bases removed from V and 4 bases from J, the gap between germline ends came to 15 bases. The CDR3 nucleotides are TGCGCCAGCAGCCAAGATCGAGGACTGCCTCTCTATGGCTACACCTTC. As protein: CASSQDRGLPLYGYTF.

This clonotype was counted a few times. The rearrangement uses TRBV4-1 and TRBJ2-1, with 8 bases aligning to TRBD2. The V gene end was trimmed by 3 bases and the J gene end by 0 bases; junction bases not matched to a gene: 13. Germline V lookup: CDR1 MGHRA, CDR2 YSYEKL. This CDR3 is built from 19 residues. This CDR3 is CASSHPPPASGPSYNEQFF. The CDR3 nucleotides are TGCGCCAGCAGCCATCCCCCCCCTGCTAGCGGGCCCTCCTACAATGAGCAGTTCTTC.

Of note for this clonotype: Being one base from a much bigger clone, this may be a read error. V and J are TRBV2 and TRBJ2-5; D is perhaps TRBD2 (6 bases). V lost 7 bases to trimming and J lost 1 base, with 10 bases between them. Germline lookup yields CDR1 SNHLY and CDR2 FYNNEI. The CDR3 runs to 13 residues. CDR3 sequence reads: CASTWDFQETQYF. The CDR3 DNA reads TGTGCCAGCACTTGGGACTTCCAAGAGACCCAGTACTTC.

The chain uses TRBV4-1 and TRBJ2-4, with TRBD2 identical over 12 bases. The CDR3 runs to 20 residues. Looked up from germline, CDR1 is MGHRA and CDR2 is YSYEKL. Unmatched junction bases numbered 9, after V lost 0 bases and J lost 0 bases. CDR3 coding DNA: TGCGCCAGCAGCCAAGAACGTCTAGCGGGGGGGCCTCTAGCCAAAAACATTCAGTACTTC. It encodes CASSQERLAGGPLAKNIQYF.

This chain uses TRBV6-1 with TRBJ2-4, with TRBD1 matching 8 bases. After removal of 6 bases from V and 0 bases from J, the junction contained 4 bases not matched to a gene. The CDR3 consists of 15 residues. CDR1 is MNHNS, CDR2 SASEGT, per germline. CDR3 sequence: CASRFQGAAKNIQYF. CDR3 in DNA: TGTGCCAGCAGGTTCCAGGGGGCAGCCAAAAACATTCAGTACTTC.

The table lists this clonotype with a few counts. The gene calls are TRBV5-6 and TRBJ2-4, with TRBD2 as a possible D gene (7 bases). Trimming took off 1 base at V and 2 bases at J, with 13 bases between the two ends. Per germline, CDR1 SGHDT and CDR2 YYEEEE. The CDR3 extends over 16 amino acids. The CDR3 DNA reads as TGTGCCAGCAGCTTGTTTGGGGGGGGGCCCAAAAACATTCAGTACTTC. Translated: CASSLFGGGPKNIQYF.

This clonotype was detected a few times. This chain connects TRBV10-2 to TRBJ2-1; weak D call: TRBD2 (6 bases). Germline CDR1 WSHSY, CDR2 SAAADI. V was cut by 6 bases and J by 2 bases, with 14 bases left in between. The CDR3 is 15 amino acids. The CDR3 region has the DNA TGCGCCAGCAGCCCTAGGGCGGGACCCTACAATGAGCAGTTCTTC. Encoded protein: CASSPRAGPYNEQFF.

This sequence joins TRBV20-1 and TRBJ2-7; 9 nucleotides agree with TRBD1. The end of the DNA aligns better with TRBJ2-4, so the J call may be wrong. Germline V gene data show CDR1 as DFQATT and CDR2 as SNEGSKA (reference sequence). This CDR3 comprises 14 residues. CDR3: CSATGDRVEDIQYF. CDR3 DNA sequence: TGCAGTGCAACCGGGGACAGGGTTGAGGACATTCAGTACTTC.

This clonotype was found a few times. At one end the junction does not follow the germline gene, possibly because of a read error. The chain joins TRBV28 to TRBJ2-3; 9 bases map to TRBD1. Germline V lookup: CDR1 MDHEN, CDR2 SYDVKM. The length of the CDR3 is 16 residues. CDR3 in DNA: TGTGCCAGCAGCTCCGGGACAGGGACGGCTCCAAATACGCGGTATTTT. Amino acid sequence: CASSSGTGTAPNTRYF. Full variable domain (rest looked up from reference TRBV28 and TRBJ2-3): DVKVTQSSRYLVKRTGEKVFLECVQDMDHENMFWYRQDPGLGLRLIYFSYDVKMKEKGDIPEGYSVSREKKERFSLILESASTNQTSMYLCASSSGTGTAPNTRYFGPGTRLTVL.

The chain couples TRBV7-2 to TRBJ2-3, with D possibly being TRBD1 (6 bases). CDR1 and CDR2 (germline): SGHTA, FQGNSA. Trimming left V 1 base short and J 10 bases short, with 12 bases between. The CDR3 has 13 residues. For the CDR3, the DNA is TGTGCCAGCAGCTTAGATAGAGGGGGTGCGCAGTATTTT. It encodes CASSLDRGGAQYF.

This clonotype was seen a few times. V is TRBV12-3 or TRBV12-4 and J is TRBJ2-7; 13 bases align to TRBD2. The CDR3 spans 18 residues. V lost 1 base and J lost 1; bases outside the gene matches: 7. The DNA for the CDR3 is TGTGCCAGCAGTTTAGGGACTAGCGGGAGAGTCGGGTCCTACGAGCAGTACTTC. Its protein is CASSLGTSGRVGSYEQYF.

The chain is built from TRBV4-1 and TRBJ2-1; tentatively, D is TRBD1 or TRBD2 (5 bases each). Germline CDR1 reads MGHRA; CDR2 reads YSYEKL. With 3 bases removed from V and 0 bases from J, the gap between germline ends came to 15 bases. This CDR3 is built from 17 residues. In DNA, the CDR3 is TGCGCCAGCAGCCAGCCATTAAAGGGGAGCTCCTACAATGAGCAGTTCTTC. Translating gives CASSQPLKGSSYNEQFF.

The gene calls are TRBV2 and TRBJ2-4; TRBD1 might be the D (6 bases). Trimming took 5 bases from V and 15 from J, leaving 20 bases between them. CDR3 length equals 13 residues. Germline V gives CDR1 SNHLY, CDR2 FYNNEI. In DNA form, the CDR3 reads TGTGCCAGCAGTTGGACAGAGAATGAGACCCGGTACTTC. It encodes CASSWTENETRYF.

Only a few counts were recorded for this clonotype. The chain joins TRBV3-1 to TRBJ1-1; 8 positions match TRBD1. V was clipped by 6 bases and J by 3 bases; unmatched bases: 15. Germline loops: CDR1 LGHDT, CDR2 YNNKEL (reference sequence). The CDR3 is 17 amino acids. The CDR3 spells CASSSGTGLKRDTEAFF. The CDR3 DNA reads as TGTGCCAGCAGTTCCGGGACAGGATTAAAGCGGGACACTGAAGCTTTCTTT.

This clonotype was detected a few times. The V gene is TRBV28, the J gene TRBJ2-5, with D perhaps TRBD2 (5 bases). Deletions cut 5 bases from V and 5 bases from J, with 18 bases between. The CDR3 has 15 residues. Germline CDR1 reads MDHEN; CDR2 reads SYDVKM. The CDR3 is CASSPGLKTGETQYF. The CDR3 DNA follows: TGTGCCAGCAGTCCCGGACTCAAAACGGGGGAGACCCAGTACTTC.

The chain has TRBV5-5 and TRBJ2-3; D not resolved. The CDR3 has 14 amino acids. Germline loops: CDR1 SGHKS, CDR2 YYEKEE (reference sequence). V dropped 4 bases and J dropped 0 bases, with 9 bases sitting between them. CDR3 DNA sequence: TGTGCCAGCAGCGTGCAGGTTAGCACAGATACGCAGTATTTT. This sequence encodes CASSVQVSTDTQYF.

DNA of the CDR3: TGTGCCAGTAAGGCTGTATTGGGGAACCAAGAGACCCAGTACTTC. Amino acid sequence: CASKAVLGNQETQYF. The chain joins TRBV19 to TRBJ2-5; D unclear. There are 15 residues in the CDR3. Germline V gene lookup returns CDR1 LNHDA and CDR2 SQIVND (reference sequence). Trimming cost V 7 bases and J 0 bases, with 15 bases left between them.

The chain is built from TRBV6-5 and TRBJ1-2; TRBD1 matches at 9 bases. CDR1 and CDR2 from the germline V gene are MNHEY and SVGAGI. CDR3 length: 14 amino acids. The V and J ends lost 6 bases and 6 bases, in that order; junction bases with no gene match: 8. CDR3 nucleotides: TGTGCCAGCAGCTTGTTACAGGGGGCGGATGGCTACACCTTC. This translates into CASSLLQGADGYTF.

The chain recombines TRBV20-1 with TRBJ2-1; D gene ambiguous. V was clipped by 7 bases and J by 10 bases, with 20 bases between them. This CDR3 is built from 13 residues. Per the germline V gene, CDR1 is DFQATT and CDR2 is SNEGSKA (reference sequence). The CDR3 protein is CSVTSRFGGEQFF. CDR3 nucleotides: TGCAGTGTCACTTCGCGTTTCGGCGGCGAGCAGTTCTTC.

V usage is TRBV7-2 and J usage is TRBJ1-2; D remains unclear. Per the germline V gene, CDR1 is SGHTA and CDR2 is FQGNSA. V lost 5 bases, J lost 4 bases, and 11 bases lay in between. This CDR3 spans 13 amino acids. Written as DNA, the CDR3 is TGTGCCAGCAGCATAATGTATGGCTATGGCTACACCTTC. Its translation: CASSIMYGYGYTF.

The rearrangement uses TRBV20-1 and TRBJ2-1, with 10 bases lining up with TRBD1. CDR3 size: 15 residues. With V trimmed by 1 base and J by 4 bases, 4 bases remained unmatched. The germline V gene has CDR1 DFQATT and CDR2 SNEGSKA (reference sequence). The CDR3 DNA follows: TGCAGTGCTAGAGTCGGACAGGGGGTTTACAATGAGCAGTTCTTC. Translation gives CSARVGQGVYNEQFF.

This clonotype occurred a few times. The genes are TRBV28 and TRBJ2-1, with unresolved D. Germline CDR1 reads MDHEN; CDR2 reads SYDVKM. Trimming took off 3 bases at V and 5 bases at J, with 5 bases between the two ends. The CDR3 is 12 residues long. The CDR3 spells CASSFEDNEQFF. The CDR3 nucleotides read TGTGCCAGCAGTTTCGAGGACAATGAGCAGTTCTTC.

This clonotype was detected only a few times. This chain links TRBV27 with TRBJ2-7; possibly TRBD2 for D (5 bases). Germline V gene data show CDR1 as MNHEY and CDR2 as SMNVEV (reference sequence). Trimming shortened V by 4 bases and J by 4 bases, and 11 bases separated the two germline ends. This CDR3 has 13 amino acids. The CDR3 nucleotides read TGTGCCAGCAGTTCCGAAACTAGTTACGAGCAGTACTTC. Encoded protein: CASSSETSYEQYF.

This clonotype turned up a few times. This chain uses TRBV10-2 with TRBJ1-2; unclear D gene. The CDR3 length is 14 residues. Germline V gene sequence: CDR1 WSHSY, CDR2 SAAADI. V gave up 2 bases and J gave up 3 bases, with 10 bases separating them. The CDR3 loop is CASSEGLAYYGYTF. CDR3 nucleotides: TGCGCCAGCAGTGAGGGCCTCGCCTACTATGGCTACACCTTC.

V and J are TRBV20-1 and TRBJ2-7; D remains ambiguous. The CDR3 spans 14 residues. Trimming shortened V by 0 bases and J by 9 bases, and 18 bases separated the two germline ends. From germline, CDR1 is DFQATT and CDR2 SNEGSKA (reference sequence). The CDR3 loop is CSARDYRPQHVQYF. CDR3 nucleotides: TGCAGTGCTAGAGATTATAGGCCCCAACACGTGCAGTACTTC.

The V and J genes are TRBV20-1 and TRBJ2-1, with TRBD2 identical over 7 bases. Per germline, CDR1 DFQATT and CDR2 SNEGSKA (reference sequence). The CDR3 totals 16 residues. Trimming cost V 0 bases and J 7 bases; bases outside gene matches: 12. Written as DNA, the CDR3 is TGCAGTGCTAGAGATCTGGCGGGGGTGTTGGTTAATGAGCAGTTCTTC. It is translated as CSARDLAGVLVNEQFF.

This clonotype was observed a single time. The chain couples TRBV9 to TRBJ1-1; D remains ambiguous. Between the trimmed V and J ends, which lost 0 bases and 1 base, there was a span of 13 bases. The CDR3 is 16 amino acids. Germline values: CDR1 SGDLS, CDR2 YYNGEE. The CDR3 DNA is TGTGCCAGCAGCGTAGCTGGACTTTCACAGAACACTGAAGCTTTCTTT. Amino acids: CASSVAGLSQNTEAFF.

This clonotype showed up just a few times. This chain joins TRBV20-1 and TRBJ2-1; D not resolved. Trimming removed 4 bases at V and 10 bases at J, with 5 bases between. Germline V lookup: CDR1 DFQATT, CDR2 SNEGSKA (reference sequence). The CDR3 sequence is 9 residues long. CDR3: CSAKVEQFF. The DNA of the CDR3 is TGCAGTGCTAAAGTAGAGCAGTTCTTC.

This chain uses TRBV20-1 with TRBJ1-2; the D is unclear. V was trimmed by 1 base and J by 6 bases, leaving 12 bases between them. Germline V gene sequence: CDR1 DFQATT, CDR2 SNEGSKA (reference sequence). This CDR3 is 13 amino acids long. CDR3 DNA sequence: TGCAGTGCTAGAGGGGCCAGCCAGGATGGCTACACCTTC. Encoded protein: CSARGASQDGYTF.

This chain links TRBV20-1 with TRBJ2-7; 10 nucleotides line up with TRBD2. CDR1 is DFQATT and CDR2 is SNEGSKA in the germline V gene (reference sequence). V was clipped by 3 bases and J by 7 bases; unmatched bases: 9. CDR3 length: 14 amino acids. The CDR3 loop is CSASLAGAHNEQYF. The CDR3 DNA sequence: TGCAGTGCTAGTCTAGCGGGAGCCCACAATGAGCAGTACTTC.